These 26 T cell receptor beta chains originate from one sample sequenced in a study of blood T cells in healthy people across ages. PCR was performed a second time for about 6 to 11 cycles using a sample-barcoded 5' primer and a J-beta primer mix. TCRdb re-analysed the 5' RACE reads in MiXCR, keeping a single row per CDR3 protein. The table records some 1.5 million distinct CDR3 sequences, roughly 27% of them present only once. Material: blood. These receptors all stem from a woman aged 30 to 39 in good health.

The chain uses TRBV20-1 and TRBJ2-1; TRBD2 matches at 8 bases. The CDR3 is made up of 13 amino acids. Germline CDR1 reads DFQATT; CDR2 reads SNEGSKA (reference sequence). The junction had 6 bases not matched to a gene; V was cut back by 6 bases and J by 5 bases. The CDR3 coding sequence is TGCAGTGCCACTGGGACTAGGAACAATGAGCAGTTCTTC. Its protein product is CSATGTRNNEQFF.

This rearrangement joins TRBV6-6 to TRBJ1-1, with D maybe TRBD1 (6 bases). This CDR3 spans 13 amino acids. Germline CDR1 and CDR2: MNHNY and SVGAGI (reference sequence). The ends were cut back, 8 bases at V and 8 bases at J, with 18 bases in the middle. CDR3 DNA sequence: TGTGCCAGCGCCCTGCAGGGGAGGGCCGAAGCTTTCTTT. Residues: CASALQGRAEAFF.

This clonotype has a handful of counts. At one end, the junction sequence differs from germline, possibly due to a read error. The chain couples TRBV5-5 to TRBJ2-7; 8 bases map to TRBD1. Germline V gene sequence: CDR1 SGHKS, CDR2 YYEKEE (reference sequence). This CDR3 is built from 13 residues. The CDR3 bases are TGTGACAGCAGCTTCGGACAGGGCTACGAGCAGTACTTC. Translating gives CDSSFGQGYEQYF.

This clonotype showed up just a few times. The chain uses TRBV6-2 or TRBV6-3 and TRBJ1-2; no reliable D call. Trimming removed 3 bases at V and 8 bases at J, with 7 bases between. The CDR3 runs to 11 residues. CDR1 is MNHEY, CDR2 SVGEGT, per germline. Here the CDR3 DNA reads TGTGCCAGCAGTTATGGATGGGGCTACACCTTC. Encoded protein: CASSYGWGYTF.

J is TRBJ1-1 and V is TRBV2, with 7 nucleotides matching TRBD1. From germline, CDR1 is SNHLY and CDR2 FYNNEI. This CDR3 has 13 residues. The J segment lost 7 bases and the V segment lost 7 bases, leaving 9 bases of the junction unmatched. CDR3 sequence reads: CASKKGTDLEAFF. The CDR3 region has the DNA TGTGCCAGCAAGAAGGGGACAGACCTTGAAGCTTTCTTT.

Remarks on this clonotype: This clone may be a read error of a much larger clone one base away. The chain recombines TRBV20-1 with TRBJ2-3; 10 nucleotides match TRBD2. The CDR3 extends over 15 amino acids. CDR1 DFQATT and CDR2 SNEGSKA come from the germline V gene (reference sequence). In DNA, the CDR3 is TGCAGTGCTAGAGGGACTAGCGGACTCACAGATACGCGGTATTTT. This codes for CSARGTSGLTDTRYF.

The chain employs TRBV5-5 and TRBJ2-2, with D possibly called TRBD1 or TRBD2 (5 bases each). Germline V CDR1 and CDR2: SGHKS, YYEKEE (reference sequence). V was cut by 4 bases and J by 7 bases, with 14 bases left in between. The CDR3 is 14 residues long. The CDR3 coding sequence is TGTGCCAGCAGCCCCCGTGAGGGGATCGGGGAGCTGTTTTTT. It is translated as CASSPREGIGELFF.

The sample holds a few counts of this clonotype. This chain links TRBV12-3 or TRBV12-4 with TRBJ1-1, with D possibly TRBD1 on 5 matching bases. Trimming took off 3 bases at V and 1 base at J, with 9 bases between the two ends. The CDR3 is 14 amino acids. This CDR3 reads CASSLTVTNTEAFF. CDR3 in DNA: TGTGCCAGCAGTTTGACAGTAACGAACACTGAAGCTTTCTTT.

The chain joins TRBV7-9 to TRBJ2-1; TRBD1 agrees at 9 bases. Germline V gene data show CDR1 as SEHNR and CDR2 as FQNEAQ (reference sequence). The CDR3 has 15 residues. The trim removed 5 bases at V and 6 bases at J, leaving 8 bases unmatched. The CDR3 sequence: CASSPGTGNSNEQFF. The CDR3 bases are TGTGCCAGCAGCCCCGGGACAGGGAATAGCAATGAGCAGTTCTTC.

V gene TRBV3-1 combines with J gene TRBJ2-3; TRBD2 might be the D (5 bases). Looked up from germline, CDR1 is LGHDT and CDR2 is YNNKEL (reference sequence). Trimming shortened V by 1 base and J by 6 bases, and 11 bases separated the two germline ends. The CDR3 consists of 14 residues. CDR3 amino acids: CASSQVRGWDTQYF. The CDR3 DNA follows: TGTGCCAGCAGCCAAGTTAGAGGGTGGGATACGCAGTATTTT.

The chain employs TRBV29-1 and TRBJ2-5, with D hard to call. The J call may be in error: the DNA end matches TRBJ2-7 better. The length of the CDR3 is 13 residues. Germline CDR1 is SQVTM and CDR2 is ANQGSEA. The CDR3 DNA follows: TGCAGCGTTGAAGTAAGGCCGATGTACGAGCAGTACTTC. It encodes CSVEVRPMYEQYF.

This clonotype has at least ten counts. The chain joins TRBV7-2 to TRBJ2-1; D is unresolved. The length of the CDR3 is 15 residues. The V end was cut by 2 bases, the J end by 4 bases, with 12 bases between. Germline loops: CDR1 SGHTA, CDR2 FQGNSA. CDR3 sequence: CASSLNGQYYNEQFF. The DNA of the CDR3 is TGTGCCAGCAGCTTAAATGGCCAATATTACAATGAGCAGTTCTTC. Looking up the rest from reference TRBV7-2 and TRBJ2-1 gives the full variable domain: GAGVSQSPSNKVTEKGKDVELRCDPISGHTALYWYRQSLGQGLEFLIYFQGNSAPDKSGLPSDRFSAERTGGSVSTLTIQRTQQEDSAVYLCASSLNGQYYNEQFFGPGTRLTVL.

This clonotype was recorded many times. CDR3 region: CASSTRTGNTEAFF. The DNA of the CDR3 is TGTGCCAGCAGCACCCGGACGGGGAACACTGAAGCTTTCTTT. This chain connects TRBV9 to TRBJ1-1, with D unclear. V shed 4 bases and J shed 1 base, with 11 bases lying between them. The V gene's germline CDR1 is SGDLS and CDR2 YYNGEE. The CDR3 is 14 amino acids.

In this sample, this clonotype turned up a few times. This chain connects TRBV20-1 to TRBJ2-7; D might be TRBD1 or TRBD2, each matching 5 bases. The ends were cut back, 4 bases at V and 4 bases at J, with 14 bases in the middle. Germline V CDR1 and CDR2: DFQATT, SNEGSKA (reference sequence). The CDR3 runs 13 residues. The CDR3 nucleotides read TGCAGTGCTAAGGGGACCGGGGAATACGAGCAGTACTTC. The encoded protein is CSAKGTGEYEQYF.

This sequence joins TRBV7-2 and TRBJ2-3; D might be TRBD1 (6 bases). The CDR3 has 15 residues. The V and J ends lost 5 bases and 4 bases respectively, with 16 bases between them. Germline CDR1 and CDR2: SGHTA and FQGNSA. The CDR3 loop is CASSPNRGLADTQYF. In nucleotides, the CDR3 is TGTGCCAGCAGCCCCAATAGGGGGTTAGCAGATACGCAGTATTTT.

J is TRBJ1-2 and V is TRBV12-3 or TRBV12-4; TRBD1 might be the D (6 bases). This CDR3 comprises 14 residues. V was cut by 5 bases and J by 4 bases, with 14 bases left in between. DNA of the CDR3: TGTGCCAGCAGTCGCGACAGGCATAGCTATGGCTACACCTTC. Translating gives CASSRDRHSYGYTF.

The CDR3 is CVGSLNSGAYYEQYF. In nucleotides, the CDR3 is TGCGTCGGCAGCTTGAATAGCGGGGCATACTACGAGCAGTACTTC. The V gene is TRBV5-1, the J gene TRBJ2-7, with TRBD2 matching over 8 bases. This CDR3 spans 15 amino acids. Germline CDR1 and CDR2: SGHRS and YFSETQ.

The chain links TRBV9 to TRBJ2-7, with 8 bases that match TRBD1. The CDR3 runs to 16 residues. V trimming: 3 bases; J trimming: 4 bases; junction bases outside the gene matches: 12. Germline V gene sequence: CDR1 SGDLS, CDR2 YYNGEE. The CDR3 DNA sequence: TGTGCCAGCAGCGCCGCTCTTCCGGGACAGGCGTACGAGCAGTACTTC. Translation: CASSAALPGQAYEQYF.

The chain couples TRBV15 to TRBJ1-5; tentatively, D is TRBD1 (5 bases). Trimming shortened V by 0 bases and J by 2 bases, and 8 bases separated the two germline ends. Germline loops: CDR1 LNHNV, CDR2 YYDKDF (reference sequence). The CDR3 spans 15 residues. The CDR3, as DNA: TGTGCCACCAGCAGAGAGAGGGGCGGCAATCAGCCCCAGCATTTT. This translates into CATSRERGGNQPQHF.

This clonotype occurred a few times. This chain joins TRBV25-1 and TRBJ2-7; D not resolved. There are 14 residues in the CDR3. Germline V gives CDR1 MGHDK, CDR2 SYGVNS. Deletions cut 4 bases from V and 0 bases from J, with 10 bases between. The CDR3 DNA sequence: TGTGCCAGCAGTGTGGACGGGCTCTCCTACGAGCAGTACTTC. It is translated as CASSVDGLSYEQYF.

This clonotype has only a few counts. The rearrangement uses TRBV20-1 and TRBJ2-2; no reliable D call. From germline, CDR1 is DFQATT and CDR2 SNEGSKA (reference sequence). This CDR3 spans 13 amino acids. V lost 6 bases to trimming and J lost 4 bases, with 12 bases between them. CDR3 sequence (DNA): TGCAGTGCACCCATCGACGGCACCGGGGAGCTGTTTTTT. It translates to CSAPIDGTGELFF.

The chain combines TRBV6-5 with TRBJ1-4; the match to TRBD1 covers 8 bases. CDR3 length: 16 amino acids. Trimming removed 4 bases from V and 2 bases from J; junction bases left unmatched: 6. Germline CDR1 is MNHEY and CDR2 is SVGAGI. This CDR3 is CASSSPGGTTNEKLFF. In nucleotides, the CDR3 is TGTGCCAGCAGTTCTCCAGGGGGCACGACTAATGAAAAACTGTTTTTT.

The V gene is TRBV24-1, the J gene TRBJ2-1; TRBD2 matches 9 bases. J was trimmed by 5 bases and V by 5 bases; bases with no gene match: 6. In germline, CDR1 is KGHDR, CDR2 SFDVKD. The CDR3 is made up of 15 amino acids. Written as DNA, the CDR3 is TGTGCCACCAGTGCTGGTAGCGGGGGTAACAATGAGCAGTTCTTC. Translating gives CATSAGSGGNNEQFF.

A note on this clonotype: This may stem from a read error, because a much larger clone lies one nucleotide away. The chain employs TRBV6-6 and TRBJ2-5; no clear D. CDR1 is MNHNY and CDR2 is SVGAGI in the germline V gene (reference sequence). This CDR3 has 13 amino acids. CDR3 protein: CASSYGRQESQYF. For the CDR3, the DNA is TGTGCCAGCAGTTATGGCAGACAAGAGTCCCAGTACTTC.

V is TRBV10-3 and J is TRBJ1-5; 8 bases agree with TRBD1. Looked up from germline, CDR1 is ENHRY and CDR2 is SYGVKD. J gave up 6 bases and V 10 bases, and 5 bases lay outside the gene matches. The CDR3 spans 12 residues. The CDR3 reads CATGQGGQPQHF. The CDR3 nucleotides read TGTGCCACCGGACAGGGTGGTCAGCCCCAGCATTTT.

J is TRBJ1-4 and V is TRBV12-3 or TRBV12-4, with TRBD1 identical over 9 bases. CDR3 length: 15 residues. With 4 bases clipped from V and 7 bases from J, the junction kept 7 bases outside the gene matches. Written as DNA, the CDR3 is TGTGCCAGCAGTTCCACAGGGGGCGATGGTGAAAAACTGTTTTTT. This translates into CASSSTGGDGEKLFF.